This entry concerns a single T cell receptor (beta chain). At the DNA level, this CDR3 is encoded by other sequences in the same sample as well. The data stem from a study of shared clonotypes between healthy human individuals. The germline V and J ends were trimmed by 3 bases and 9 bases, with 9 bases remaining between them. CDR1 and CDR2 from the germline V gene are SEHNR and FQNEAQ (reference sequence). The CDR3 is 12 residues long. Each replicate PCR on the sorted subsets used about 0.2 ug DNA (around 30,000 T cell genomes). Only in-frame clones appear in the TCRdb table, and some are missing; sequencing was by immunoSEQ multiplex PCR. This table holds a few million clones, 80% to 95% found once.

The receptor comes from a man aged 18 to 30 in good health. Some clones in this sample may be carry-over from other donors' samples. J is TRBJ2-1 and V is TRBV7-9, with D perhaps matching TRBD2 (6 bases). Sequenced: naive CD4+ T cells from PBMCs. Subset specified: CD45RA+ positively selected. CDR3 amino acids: CASSFSGLEQFF. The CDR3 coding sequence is TGTGCCAGCAGCTTTAGCGGCCTTGAGCAGTTCTTC. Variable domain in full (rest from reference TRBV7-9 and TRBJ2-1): DTGVSQNPRHKITKRGQNVTFRCDPISEHNRLYWYRQTLGQGPEFLTYFQNEAQLEKSRLLSDRFSAERPKGSFSTLEIQRTEQGDSAMYLCASSFSGLEQFFGPGTRLTVL.